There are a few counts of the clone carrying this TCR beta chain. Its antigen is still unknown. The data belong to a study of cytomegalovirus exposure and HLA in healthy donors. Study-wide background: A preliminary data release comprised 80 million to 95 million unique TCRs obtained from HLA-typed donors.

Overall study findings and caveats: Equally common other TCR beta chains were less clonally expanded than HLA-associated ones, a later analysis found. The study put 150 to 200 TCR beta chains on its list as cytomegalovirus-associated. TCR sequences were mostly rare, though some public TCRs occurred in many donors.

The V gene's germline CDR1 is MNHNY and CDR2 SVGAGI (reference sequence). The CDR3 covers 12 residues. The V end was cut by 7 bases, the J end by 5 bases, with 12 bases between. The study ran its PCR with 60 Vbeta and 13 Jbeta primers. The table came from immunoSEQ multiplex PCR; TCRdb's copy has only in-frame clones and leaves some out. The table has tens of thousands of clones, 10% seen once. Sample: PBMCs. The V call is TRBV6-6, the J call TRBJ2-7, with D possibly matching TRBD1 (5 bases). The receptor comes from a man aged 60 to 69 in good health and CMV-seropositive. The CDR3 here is CASTQGYHEQYF. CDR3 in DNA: TGTGCCAGCACTCAGGGTTACCACGAGCAGTACTTC.